Listed below are T cell receptor beta chains from one sample, sequenced in a study of blood T cells in healthy people across ages. TCRdb ran MiXCR on the 5' RACE reads and lists one entry per CDR3 protein. The sample carries around 1,600,000 distinct CDR3 sequences, approximately 39% recorded once. Sequencing was done on a sample of blood. Receptor source: a woman under 30 in good health. The CDR3 runs from the conserved cysteine through the conserved F or W. Each record gives: J gene, clone size, D gene, V gene, CDR3 protein, CDR3 DNA. D genes are given only for firm matches. Expanded clones get a size class; other rows say once, few or many, or leave the size out.

J gene: TRBJ2-7; clone size: few; D gene: .; V gene: TRBV6-5; CDR3 protein: CASSYLSAQYF; CDR3 DNA: TGTGCCAGCAGTTATTTGTCGGCCCAGTACTTC
J gene: TRBJ2-3; clone size: few; D gene: .; V gene: TRBV20-1; CDR3 protein: CSASGGAGLDTQYF; CDR3 DNA: TGCAGTGCTAGTGGGGGCGCGGGTTTGGATACGCAGTATTTT
J gene: TRBJ1-5; clone size: .; D gene: TRBD1; V gene: TRBV4-1; CDR3 protein: CASRRQGIGQPQHF; CDR3 DNA: TGCGCCAGCAGAAGACAGGGGATAGGTCAGCCCCAGCATTTT
J gene: TRBJ2-1; clone size: .; D gene: TRBD2; V gene: TRBV12-3/TRBV12-4; CDR3 protein: CAGSLVLAGGNEQFF; CDR3 DNA: TGTGCCGGCAGTTTAGTTCTAGCGGGGGGGAATGAGCAGTTCTTC
J gene: TRBJ2-1; clone size: .; D gene: .; V gene: TRBV15; CDR3 protein: CATSRERGQRGGEQFF; CDR3 DNA: TGTGCCACCAGCAGAGAAAGAGGACAGCGCGGCGGTGAGCAGTTCTTC
J gene: TRBJ2-7; clone size: .; D gene: .; V gene: TRBV6-5; CDR3 protein: CASSSHLLNSEQYF; CDR3 DNA: TGTGCCAGCAGTTCACATCTCCTCAACTCCGAGCAGTACTTC
J gene: TRBJ2-3; clone size: .; D gene: TRBD1; V gene: TRBV30; CDR3 protein: CAWSQRRTGVSTDTQYF; CDR3 DNA: TGTGCCTGGAGTCAAAGAAGGACAGGGGTTTCCACAGATACGCAGTATTTT
J gene: TRBJ1-4; clone size: .; D gene: TRBD1; V gene: TRBV4-2; CDR3 protein: CASSTTGTGDEKLFF; CDR3 DNA: TGTGCCAGCAGCACGACCGGGACAGGGGATGAAAAACTGTTTTTT
J gene: TRBJ2-3; clone size: .; D gene: .; V gene: TRBV13; CDR3 protein: CASSSRRGALDTQYF; CDR3 DNA: TGTGCCAGCAGCTCTCGTCGGGGGGCTTTAGATACGCAGTATTTT
J gene: TRBJ1-6; clone size: .; D gene: .; V gene: TRBV6-5; CDR3 protein: CASSYPGGNSPLHF; CDR3 DNA: TGTGCCAGCAGTTATCCCGGAGGGAATTCACCCCTCCACTTT